The rows below give T cell receptor beta chains drawn from one sample of a study of T cells after yellow fever vaccination. MiXCR, run by TCRdb on the 5' RACE reads, gives a single entry per CDR3 protein. The repertoire consists of roughly 240,000 distinct CDR3 sequences, with 6.5% to 7.5% occurring once and the leading ten covering 0.8% to 1.2%. Specimen: CD4+ T cells sorted from PBMCs, collected on the day of the yellow fever booster vaccination. The receptors were gathered from a young man who received the YFV17D yellow fever vaccine. Each CDR3 is given with its conserved first and last residue. A D gene is named only where the DNA matches it firmly. Clone sizes are given selectively: once, few, many, or a class where the clone is expanded.

TRBJ1-1,TRBV29-1,.,.,TGCAGCGTTGTTTCAGTGAACACTGAAGCTTTCTTT,CSVVSVNTEAFF
TRBJ2-1,TRBV5-1,TRBD1,many,TGCGCCAGCACCCGGGACAGCTACAATGAGCAGTTCTTC,CASTRDSYNEQFF
TRBJ2-2,TRBV5-4,.,few,TGTGCCAGCAGCTTTGGGGCCGGGCGCCCGAACACCGGGGAGCTGTTTTTT,CASSFGAGRPNTGELFF
TRBJ2-1,TRBV10-3,.,.,TGTGCCATCCGCGCTACTAGAACGGGGGACAATGAGCAGTTCTTC,CAIRATRTGDNEQFF
TRBJ2-2,TRBV11-2,TRBD1,.,TGTGCCAGCAGCTCTGATTCGGGACAGACGCCCAGGTGGATGTTTTTT,CASSSDSGQTPRWMFF
TRBJ2-5,TRBV20-1,.,many,TGCAGTGCTAGAGATCCTTCGGGACCCTGGAAGACCCAGTACTTC,CSARDPSGPWKTQYF
TRBJ2-1,TRBV7-9,.,.,TGTGCCAGCAGCCCTCAGGGGTCTGGAAATGAGCAGTTCTTC,CASSPQGSGNEQFF
TRBJ2-5,TRBV5-1,.,.,TGCGCCAGCAGCTTGGGTAGCGAGGTATTCCAAGAGACCCAGTACTTC,CASSLGSEVFQETQYF
TRBJ1-3,TRBV19,.,.,TGTGCCAGTAGTCCTGGACGGACTAATGGAAACACCATATATTTT,CASSPGRTNGNTIYF
TRBJ2-3,TRBV7-2,.,few,TGTGCCAGCAGCTTAGGAGGGTATTATACAGATACGCAGTATTTT,CASSLGGYYTDTQYF
TRBJ1-2,TRBV18,.,few,TGTGCCAGCTCCAACGGGGTGAGCGGCTATGGCTACACCTTC,CASSNGVSGYGYTF
TRBJ2-3,TRBV19,TRBD1,few,TGTGCCACTTCGGGACAGGGGGGGATTGATACGCAGTATTTT,CATSGQGGIDTQYF
TRBJ2-3,TRBV18,.,few,TGTGCCAGCTCACCGTCCGGGGAGACAGATACGCAGTATTTT,CASSPSGETDTQYF
TRBJ2-1,TRBV5-4,TRBD2,.,TGTGCCAGCACCCCGGGACTAGCCAACAATGAGCAGTTCTTC,CASTPGLANNEQFF
TRBJ2-7,TRBV29-1,TRBD1,.,TGCAGCGTTGTGGACAGGGTTTGGGAGCAGTACTTC,CSVVDRVWEQYF
TRBJ2-1,TRBV7-3,TRBD2,many,TGTGCCAGCAGCTATTCTAGCGGGGGTTACAATGAGCAGTTCTTC,CASSYSSGGYNEQFF
TRBJ2-1,TRBV7-2,.,.,TGTGCCAGCAGCCAACCTCCGGTCAATGAGCAGTTCTTC,CASSQPPVNEQFF
TRBJ2-1,TRBV5-1,TRBD1,many,TGCGCCAGCAGCTTTTCCTCCAGGGGGTACAATGAGCAGTTCTTC,CASSFSSRGYNEQFF
TRBJ2-2,TRBV5-1,.,many,TGCGCCAGCAGCTTGGAAGGTTCCACCGGGGAGCTGTTTTTT,CASSLEGSTGELFF
TRBJ2-1,TRBV19,TRBD1,few,TGTGCCAGTAGTATTGGGTGGAGAGGACAGGGTTCCTACAATGAGCAGTTCTTC,CASSIGWRGQGSYNEQFF
TRBJ2-1,TRBV2,.,.,TGTGCCAGCAGAGGACTCAATGAGCAGTTCTTC,CASRGLNEQFF
TRBJ1-5,TRBV18,.,few,TGTGCCAGCTCACCAGGCCATATTAGCAATCAGCCCCAGCATTTT,CASSPGHISNQPQHF
TRBJ2-7,TRBV6-5,.,many,TGTGCCAGCACCGCGGACAAGAGCTCCTACGAGCAGTACTTC,CASTADKSSYEQYF
TRBJ2-3,TRBV6-5,.,.,TGTGCCAGCAGTACCGGGATAAGTTATAGCACAGATACGCAGTATTTT,CASSTGISYSTDTQYF
TRBJ1-4,TRBV7-9,.,few,TGTGCCAGCAGCTCCAGGACGGGGGCGGGTGAAAAACTGTTTTTT,CASSSRTGAGEKLFF
TRBJ1-5,TRBV12-3/TRBV12-4,.,few,TGTGCCAGCAGTGACAGGAAAAGCAATCAGCCCCAGCATTTT,CASSDRKSNQPQHF
TRBJ2-7,TRBV12-3/TRBV12-4,TRBD2,many,TGTGCCAGCAGTTGGGGGGTTTGTAGCGGGACGTTCAGTGGGCAGTACTTC,CASSWGVCSGTFSGQYF
TRBJ2-4,TRBV20-1,.,.,TGCAGTGCTAGGGGGTGGGCAAGAGCAGAGCGGGCCAAAAACATTCAGTACTTC,CSARGWARAERAKNIQYF
TRBJ2-7,TRBV20-1,.,few,TGCAGTGCTAGAGGTCTAGCCGCCAACGAGCAGTACTTC,CSARGLAANEQYF
TRBJ2-5,TRBV20-1,.,.,TGCAGTGCTAGAGAAGAAGTAAAAGAGACCCAGTACTTC,CSAREEVKETQYF
TRBJ2-1,TRBV20-1,.,few,TGCAGTGCTAGAAACTTCGGCTCCTACAATGAGCAGTTCTTC,CSARNFGSYNEQFF
TRBJ2-3,TRBV4-2,TRBD2,.,TGTGCCAGCAGCCAAGACCTGGGGGGGGTAGGCACAGATACGCAGTATTTT,CASSQDLGGVGTDTQYF
TRBJ2-4,TRBV18,.,many,TGTGCCAGCTCACCACCCGGATCGAACATTCAGTACTTC,CASSPPGSNIQYF
TRBJ2-1,TRBV6-1,.,many,TGTGCCAGCAGCTCACCGAATTCCGGGGAAAGGGAGCAGTTCTTC,CASSSPNSGEREQFF
TRBJ2-3,TRBV20-1,TRBD2,many,TGCAGTGGGAGCGGGAGGACAGATACGCAGTATTTT,CSGSGRTDTQYF
TRBJ2-7,TRBV10-2,TRBD2,few,TGCGCCAGCAGGAGGCTAGCGGGAGGGGTGACTTCCCACGAGCAGTACTTC,CASRRLAGGVTSHEQYF
TRBJ2-2,TRBV10-3,TRBD2,few,TGTGCCATCAGTGAACCTAGCGGGAGGGCCGGTCCCGGGGAGCTGTTTTTT,CAISEPSGRAGPGELFF
TRBJ2-3,TRBV20-1,.,.,TGCAGTGCCTTCATGCCGGGCTCAGATACGCAGTATTTT,CSAFMPGSDTQYF
TRBJ2-2,TRBV11-2,.,.,TGTGCCAGCAGCCCCCTAAAGCTAGACACCGGGGAGCTGTTTTTT,CASSPLKLDTGELFF